This is a list of T cell receptor beta chains from one sample in a study of graft-versus-host responses after intestinal transplantation. TCRdb keeps only in-frame clones here, not all; method: immunoSEQ multiplex PCR. This table has some 70,000 clones, more than 90% appearing once. The source material was bone marrow, sampled approximately 740 days after intestinal transplantation. The receptors were sampled from a human patient who received an intestinal transplant, so some T cells may come from the graft donor. Both conserved end residues are part of each CDR3. A D gene is named only where the DNA matches it firmly. Only part of the rows carry a size: once, few, many, or a class if the clone is expanded.

TRBD1 | . | TRBJ2-5 | TRBV18 | CASSTRQGKETQYF | TGTGCCAGCTCAACCCGACAGGGGAAAGAGACCCAGTACTTC
. | . | TRBJ1-5 | TRBV2 | CASRLGNQPQHF | TGTGCCAGCCGGCTGGGGAATCAGCCCCAGCATTTT
. | . | TRBJ2-3 | TRBV27 | CASSSRTDTQYF | TGTGCCAGCAGTTCCCGTACAGATACGCAGTATTTT
TRBD1 | . | TRBJ2-3 | TRBV27 | CASSWGQTTDTQYF | TGTGCCAGCAGCTGGGGACAGACCACAGATACGCAGTATTTT
. | . | TRBJ2-4 | TRBV6-5 | CASRNRGNIQYF | TGTGCCAGCAGAAACCGTGGGAACATTCAGTACTTC
. | few | TRBJ1-1 | TRBV2 | CASSDRENTEAFF | TGTGCCAGCAGTGACAGGGAGAACACTGAAGCTTTCTTT
. | . | TRBJ1-5 | TRBV6-1 | CASRFDYSNQPQHF | TGTGCCAGCAGATTCGATTATAGCAATCAGCCCCAGCATTTT
TRBD2 | . | TRBJ2-1 | TRBV6-5 | CASSYRPSGRYNEQFF | TGTGCCAGCAGTTATAGGCCTAGCGGGAGGTACAATGAGCAGTTCTTC
TRBD1 | . | TRBJ1-1 | TRBV29-1 | CSPGTGRNTEAFF | TGCAGCCCAGGGACAGGAAGAAACACTGAAGCTTTCTTT
. | . | TRBJ1-1 | TRBV10-1 | CASSGTGMDTEAFF | TGCGCCAGCAGCGGAACAGGGATGGACACTGAAGCTTTCTTT
TRBD2 | . | TRBJ2-3 | TRBV7-2 | CASSLDPRGGLSDTQYF | TGTGCCAGCAGCTTAGATCCGCGGGGGGGCCTGTCAGATACGCAGTATTTT
. | . | TRBJ2-4 | TRBV18 | CASSPQRLAKNIQYF | TGTGCCAGCTCACCACAGCGGCTAGCCAAAAACATTCAGTACTTC
TRBD2 | once | TRBJ2-3 | TRBV2 | CASSYGGYADTQYF | TGTGCCAGCAGTTACGGGGGGTATGCAGATACGCAGTATTTT
. | . | TRBJ2-1 | TRBV14 | CASSQARGGVDEQFF | TGTGCCAGCAGCCAAGCCAGGGGGGGAGTAGATGAGCAGTTCTTC